Shown below are 24 T cell receptor beta chains from a single sample sequenced in a study of blood T cell repertoires in COVID-19. Assay used: immunoSEQ multiplex PCR; TCRdb lists only in-frame clones, some missing. Among fewer than 700,000 clones, roughly nine tenths were seen once, and the ten largest hold less than 9.5%. The specimen sequenced was peripheral blood. Receptor source: a woman between 45 and 60 years old with COVID-19, enrolled during active disease.

The CDR3 sequence: CASSQDLAGGGTEAFF. DNA of the CDR3: TGTGCCAGCAGCCAAGATTTGGCAGGGGGAGGCACTGAAGCTTTCTTT. The J gene is TRBJ1-1, the V gene TRBV4-2; TRBD1 matches at 7 bases. This CDR3 is 16 amino acids long. Germline V gene lookup returns CDR1 LGHNA and CDR2 YNFKEQ. V gave up 0 bases and J gave up 4 bases; unmatched junction bases: 8.

This chain uses TRBV7-9 with TRBJ1-2; TRBD1 matches at 8 bases. With 7 bases clipped from V and 7 bases from J, the junction kept 5 bases outside the gene matches. There are 12 residues in the CDR3. Germline V gene lookup returns CDR1 SEHNR and CDR2 FQNEAQ (reference sequence). Here the CDR3 DNA reads TGTGCCAGCACCCCCGGGACAGGTGGCTACACCTTC. It yields the protein CASTPGTGGYTF.

The chain employs TRBV19 and TRBJ2-1; D may be TRBD1 (6 bases). Trimming removed 7 bases from V and 8 bases from J, with 15 bases in between. Germline assignment: CDR1 LNHDA and CDR2 SQIVND (reference sequence). The CDR3 extends over 13 amino acids. The CDR3 spells CASNLIQGDEQFF. The CDR3 DNA reads TGTGCCAGTAACCTTATACAGGGAGATGAGCAGTTCTTC.

This chain uses TRBV5-1 with TRBJ1-2; possibly TRBD1 for D (6 bases). The CDR3 is made up of 14 amino acids. Between the trimmed V and J ends, which lost 0 bases and 4 bases, there was a span of 10 bases. Looked up from germline, CDR1 is SGHRS and CDR2 is YFSETQ. The CDR3 reads CASSLEDRIYGYTF. The CDR3, as DNA: TGCGCCAGCAGCTTGGAAGACAGGATCTATGGCTACACCTTC.

The chain employs TRBV29-1 and TRBJ1-2, with TRBD1 matching over 10 bases. Germline V gene sequence: CDR1 SQVTM, CDR2 ANQGSEA. This CDR3 is 12 amino acids long. V shed 5 bases, J shed 5 bases, and the junction held 2 bases outside the gene matches. CDR3 region: CSVRGQGYGYTF. In DNA form, the CDR3 reads TGCAGCGTTAGGGGACAGGGGTATGGCTACACCTTC.

The rearrangement joins TRBV7-3 to TRBJ2-2; a weak D match, TRBD1 (5 bases). V lost 1 base to trimming and J lost 3 bases, with 15 bases between them. Germline-derived CDR1 and CDR2 are SGHTA and FQGTGA. The CDR3 totals 17 residues. The CDR3 spells CASSLKEPAGYTGELFF. The CDR3 DNA reads as TGTGCCAGCAGCTTAAAGGAGCCAGCAGGGTACACCGGGGAGCTGTTTTTT.

V is TRBV3-1 (or the pseudogene TRBV3-2) and J is TRBJ2-5, with 8 bases identical to TRBD1. Germline V CDR1 and CDR2: LGHDT, YNNKEL (reference sequence). The CDR3 totals 13 residues. V gave up 4 bases and J gave up 3 bases; unmatched junction bases: 1. In DNA, the CDR3 is TGTGCCAGCAGCCTGGACAGGGAAGAGACCCAGTACTTC. Encoded protein: CASSLDREETQYF.

This clone was seen only once. The chain links TRBV15 to TRBJ2-3; D remains ambiguous. The germline V and J ends were trimmed by 0 bases and 2 bases, with 12 bases remaining between them. The length of the CDR3 is 16 residues. Germline CDR1 is LNHNV and CDR2 is YYDKDF (reference sequence). CDR3 DNA: TGTGCCACCAGCAGAGATGGTCCTCGAGCCACAGATACGCAGTATTTT. Protein sequence: CATSRDGPRATDTQYF.

This clone was seen only once. The chain carries TRBV29-1 and TRBJ2-5, with TRBD1 as a possible D gene (7 bases). V lost 6 bases and J 6 bases, leaving 17 bases between the germline ends. Per the germline V gene, CDR1 is SQVTM and CDR2 is ANQGSEA. The CDR3 loop spans 13 amino acids. DNA for the CDR3: TGCAGCGTCCAGGGGGGTACGGTGAAGACCCAGTACTTC. The encoded protein is CSVQGGTVKTQYF.

V is TRBV27 and J is TRBJ2-1; D call uncertain. Looked up from germline, CDR1 is MNHEY and CDR2 is SMNVEV (reference sequence). The CDR3 is 14 amino acids. Deletions cut 7 bases from V and 0 bases from J, with 10 bases between. CDR3 in amino acids: CASTRSSSYNEQFF. The CDR3 coding sequence is TGTGCCAGCACCAGGTCGAGCTCCTACAATGAGCAGTTCTTC.

V usage is TRBV28 and J usage is TRBJ1-1, with TRBD1 identical over 9 bases. V shed 8 bases, J shed 6 bases, and the junction held 13 bases outside the gene matches. Germline assignment: CDR1 MDHEN and CDR2 SYDVKM. The CDR3 length is 15 residues. The CDR3 sequence: CASGRDRAKNSEAFF. CDR3 DNA sequence: TGTGCCAGCGGCCGGGACAGGGCTAAAAATTCTGAAGCTTTCTTT.

This clone has a single count. CDR3 loop: CASSEEGGGNQPQHF. The CDR3 DNA reads as TGTGCCAGCAGTGAGGAAGGGGGCGGCAATCAGCCCCAGCATTTT. The chain uses TRBV2 and TRBJ1-5, with 7 bases that match TRBD1. Looked up from germline, CDR1 is SNHLY and CDR2 is FYNNEI. The CDR3 sequence is 15 residues long. Losses at the gene ends were 3 bases for V and 2 bases for J; bases not matched to a gene: 4.

This clone was recorded once. V usage is TRBV9 and J usage is TRBJ2-7, with 7 bases lining up with TRBD1. The CDR3 contains 13 residues. V gave up 7 bases and J gave up 6 bases; unmatched junction bases: 10. The germline V gene has CDR1 SGDLS and CDR2 YYNGEE. CDR3 sequence: CASSRTGRTEQYF. The CDR3 coding sequence is TGTGCCAGCTCCCGGACAGGTCGGACCGAGCAGTACTTC. Full variable domain (outside the CDR3, taken from reference TRBV9 and TRBJ2-7): DSGVTQTPKHLITATGQRVTLRCSPRSGDLSVYWYQQSLDQGLQFLIQYYNGEERAKGNILERFSAQQFPDLHSELNLSSLELGDSALYFCASSRTGRTEQYFGPGTRLTVT.

CDR3 sequence: CASSRPLRGPRGGANVLTF. The DNA of the CDR3 is TGCGCCAGCAGCCGCCCCCTAAGGGGCCCCAGGGGTGGGGCCAACGTCCTGACTTTC. J is TRBJ2-6 and V is TRBV4-1; possibly TRBD1 for D (6 bases). The CDR3 runs to 19 residues. From germline, CDR1 is MGHRA and CDR2 YSYEKL. Trimming left V 4 bases short and J 3 bases short, with 22 bases between.

The chain uses TRBV5-6 and TRBJ2-7; TRBD2 might be the D (7 bases). The CDR3 has 14 residues. The V gene lost 5 bases and the J gene lost 1 base, with 13 bases spanning the gap. In germline, CDR1 is SGHDT, CDR2 YYEEEE. The CDR3 reads CASRRGGGSYEQYF. CDR3 nucleotides: TGTGCCAGCAGGAGGGGAGGGGGATCCTACGAGCAGTACTTC.

The chain recombines TRBV2 with TRBJ2-7; 12 bases are shared with TRBD2. The CDR3 runs 15 residues. Germline CDR1 and CDR2: SNHLY and FYNNEI. The junction had 1 base not matched to a gene; V was cut back by 4 bases and J by 0 bases. CDR3 amino acids: CASSVTSGGSYEQYF. The CDR3 region has the DNA TGTGCCAGCAGTGTGACTAGCGGGGGCTCCTACGAGCAGTACTTC.

V usage is TRBV9 and J usage is TRBJ2-7; 9 bases map to TRBD2. With V trimmed by 4 bases and J by 4 bases, 15 bases remained unmatched. In germline, CDR1 is SGDLS, CDR2 YYNGEE. The CDR3 loop spans 17 amino acids. The DNA of the CDR3 is TGTGCCAGCAGCCCCGCTCAGGGACTAGCTCATCCATACGAGCAGTACTTC. Its translation is CASSPAQGLAHPYEQYF.

J is TRBJ1-6 and V is TRBV6-5, with TRBD1 identical over 7 bases. From germline, CDR1 is MNHEY and CDR2 SVGAGI. V shed 6 bases and J 5 bases; nucleotides not matched to a gene: 4. The CDR3 covers 14 residues. Written as DNA, the CDR3 is TGTGCCAGCAGGGCCACAGGGGATAATTCACCCCTCCACTTT. Translated: CASRATGDNSPLHF.

Here the CDR3 DNA reads TGTGCCAGCAGCCCTCGGACAGGGTCCGGGGAGCTGTTTTTT. As protein: CASSPRTGSGELFF. The chain joins TRBV11-3 to TRBJ2-2; 8 positions agree with TRBD1. CDR3 length equals 14 residues. Germline loops: CDR1 SGHNT, CDR2 YENEEA. The V gene end was trimmed by 5 bases and the J gene end by 6 bases; junction bases not matched to a gene: 5.

The V and J genes are TRBV14 and TRBJ1-4; tentative D call: TRBD1 (5 bases). Trimming took off 4 bases at V and 8 bases at J, with 11 bases between the two ends. This CDR3 is 13 amino acids long. Germline CDR1 SGHDN, CDR2 FVKESK. CDR3 sequence (DNA): TGTGCCAGCAGCCTACGGGGGAGCGAAAAACTGTTTTTT. It encodes CASSLRGSEKLFF. The full variable domain, with the rest looked up from reference TRBV14 and TRBJ1-4, is EAGVTQFPSHSVIEKGQTVTLRCDPISGHDNLYWYRRVMGKEIKFLLHFVKESKQDESGMPNNRFLAERTGGTYSTLKVQPAELEDSGVYFCASSLRGSEKLFFGSGTQLSVL.

The chain has TRBV9 and TRBJ2-2, with unresolved D. In germline, CDR1 is SGDLS, CDR2 YYNGEE. The CDR3 has 15 residues. Trimming cost V 1 base and J 3 bases, with 10 bases left between them. The CDR3 loop is CASSVNLHYTGELFF. CDR3 coding DNA: TGTGCCAGCAGCGTAAACCTCCACTACACCGGGGAGCTGTTTTTT.

The chain employs TRBV5-6 and TRBJ2-1; tentatively, D is TRBD2 (6 bases). Germline-derived CDR1 and CDR2 are SGHDT and YYEEEE. CDR3 length equals 13 residues. V lost 4 bases and J 7 bases, leaving 12 bases between the germline ends. CDR3 in amino acids: CASSGTSQNEQFF. In DNA, the CDR3 is TGTGCCAGCAGCGGAACTAGCCAGAATGAGCAGTTCTTC.

V gene TRBV11-2 combines with J gene TRBJ1-3; D remains ambiguous. Germline lookup yields CDR1 SGHAT and CDR2 FQNNGV. This CDR3 is built from 14 residues. V lost 0 bases to trimming and J lost 8 bases, with 11 bases between them. The CDR3 here is CASSLDKNSDTIYF. CDR3 sequence (DNA): TGTGCCAGCAGCTTAGATAAGAACTCGGACACCATATATTTT.

V is TRBV5-1 and J is TRBJ2-1; no clear D. Germline CDR1 and CDR2: SGHRS and YFSETQ. V was pared by 2 bases and J by 7 bases, with 7 bases between. The CDR3 has 12 amino acids. CDR3 amino acids: CASSFTRNEQFF. DNA for the CDR3: TGCGCCAGCAGCTTTACACGAAATGAGCAGTTCTTC.